The T cell receptor (beta chain) under discussion was sequenced for a study of blood T cell repertoires in COVID-19 (TCRdb year 2020). Looking at the study overall: Collaborator samples came from the United States, Italy and Spain and covered acute and convalescent phases of COVID-19. The material from the prospective study consisted of cDNA or gDNA derived from T cells, B-cell-depleted T cells, or PBMCs. Sample metadata almost always included a de-identified subject ID, COVID-19 status, age in years and sex. Subjects who had been exposed to COVID-19, were actively infected with it, or had recovered from it provided the deeply sampled blood TCRbeta repertoires that made up the dataset. The repertoires were made available in a free public database intended to serve as a resource for research on the immune response to SARS-CoV-2. Where HLA class I and class II types were available, the types were taken from metadata supplied by the sample provider, not from assay-based typing. Samples came from the ongoing ImmuneRACE study (first 160 participants) plus 1,254 subjects from 6 global collaborators. The paper as a whole reports these results and caveats: Clinical and demographic metadata were provided uncurated, with the amount varying by source and participant.

For this clone: Its cognate antigen has yet to be identified. It has no much larger one-base neighbor in the sample; base qualities were not kept.

At one collaborating source in Seattle, patients were enrolled during active infection and were followed longitudinally through the course of disease. Collaborating institutions collected whole blood in K2EDTA tubes following their own protocols. For TCRbeta analysis, collaborators shipped samples as frozen whole blood, isolated PBMCs, or DNA extracted from either of those sample types. Trimming removed 0 bases from V and 4 bases from J, leaving 9 bases between the germline ends. Via the germline V gene, CDR1 is MNHEY and CDR2 SVGAGI. The CDR3 goes from the cysteine to the phenylalanine over 14 residues. The only DNA kept is the CDR3, 42 bases in frame from the first base. TCRbeta CDR3 regions were amplified from genomic DNA by means of the immunoSEQ Assay, a bias-controlled multiplex PCR. Concerning the study's data processing: The number of nucleated cells in each sample was estimated from the amplification of reference gene primers within the assay. Sequence reads were collapsed and filtered to measure the absolute abundance of every unique TCRbeta CDR3 rearrangement. For each sample, productive Simpson clonality was calculated as the square root of Simpson's diversity index across productive rearrangements. Held by TCRdb, this immuneACCESS table contains in-frame sequences only and omits some clones. Under half of the omission traces to an unresolved V gene where checked; the cause of the rest is unknown. From that table come the V and J calls and clone size; the DNA was used to work out D and trimming. For this sample there are fewer than 450,000 clones; about 87% appear just once. The biggest ten clones account for 10% to 15% of the sample.

The sequence was obtained from a woman aged 50 to 60 with COVID-19, enrolled during active disease. The rearrangement joined TRBV6-5 to TRBJ1-1; TRBD1 could be the D gene, as 5 bases match. Source material: peripheral blood. The CDR3: CASSYSLGVTEAFF. In nucleotides, the sequence is TGTGCCAGCAGTTACTCGTTAGGGGTCACTGAAGCTTTCTTT.